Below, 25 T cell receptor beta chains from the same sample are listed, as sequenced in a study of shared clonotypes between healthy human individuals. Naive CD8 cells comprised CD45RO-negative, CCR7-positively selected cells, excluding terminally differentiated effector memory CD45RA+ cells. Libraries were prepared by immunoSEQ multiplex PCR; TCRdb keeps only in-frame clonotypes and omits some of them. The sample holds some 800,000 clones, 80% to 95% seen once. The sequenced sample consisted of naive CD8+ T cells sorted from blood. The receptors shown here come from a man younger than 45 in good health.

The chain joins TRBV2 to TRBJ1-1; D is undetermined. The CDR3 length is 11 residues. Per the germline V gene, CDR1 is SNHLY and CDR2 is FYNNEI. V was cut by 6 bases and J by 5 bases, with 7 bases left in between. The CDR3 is CASRSGTEAFF. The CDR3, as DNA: TGTGCCAGCAGATCCGGGACTGAAGCTTTCTTT.

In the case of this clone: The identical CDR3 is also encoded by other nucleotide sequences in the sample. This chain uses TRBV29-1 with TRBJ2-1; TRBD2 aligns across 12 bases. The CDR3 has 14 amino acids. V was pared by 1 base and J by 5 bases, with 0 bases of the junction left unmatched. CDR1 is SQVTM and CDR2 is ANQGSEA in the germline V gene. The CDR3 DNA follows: TGCAGCGTTGAAGGACTAGCGGGAGACAATGAGCAGTTCTTC. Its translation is CSVEGLAGDNEQFF.

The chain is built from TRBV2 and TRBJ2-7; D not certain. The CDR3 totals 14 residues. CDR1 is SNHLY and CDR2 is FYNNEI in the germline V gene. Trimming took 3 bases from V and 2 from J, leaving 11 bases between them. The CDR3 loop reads CASSDGQEAYEQYF. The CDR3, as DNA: TGTGCCAGCAGTGATGGTCAGGAAGCCTACGAGCAGTACTTC.

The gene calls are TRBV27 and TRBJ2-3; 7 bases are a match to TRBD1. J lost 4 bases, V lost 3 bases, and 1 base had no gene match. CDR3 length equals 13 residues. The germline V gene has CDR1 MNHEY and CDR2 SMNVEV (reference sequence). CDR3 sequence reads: CASSFGQADTQYF. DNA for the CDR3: TGTGCCAGCAGTTTCGGACAGGCAGATACGCAGTATTTT.

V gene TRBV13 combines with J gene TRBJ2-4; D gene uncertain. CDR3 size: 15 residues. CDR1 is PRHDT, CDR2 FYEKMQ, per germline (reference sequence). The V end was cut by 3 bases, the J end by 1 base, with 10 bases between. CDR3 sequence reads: CASSFLGSAKNIQYF. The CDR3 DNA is TGTGCCAGCAGCTTCCTAGGGTCCGCCAAAAACATTCAGTACTTC.

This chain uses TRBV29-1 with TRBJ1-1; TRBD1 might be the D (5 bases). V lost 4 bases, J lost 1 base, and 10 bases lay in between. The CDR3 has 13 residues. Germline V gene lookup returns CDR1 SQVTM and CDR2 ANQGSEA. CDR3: CSVGGVRNTEAFF. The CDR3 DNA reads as TGCAGCGTTGGGGGGGTACGGAACACTGAAGCTTTCTTT.

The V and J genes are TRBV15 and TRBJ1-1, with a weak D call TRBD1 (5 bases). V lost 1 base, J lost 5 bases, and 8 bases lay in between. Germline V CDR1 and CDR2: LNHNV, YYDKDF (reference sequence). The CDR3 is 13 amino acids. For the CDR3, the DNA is TGTGCCACCAGCAGAGCAGGGAGTACTGAAGCTTTCTTT. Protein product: CATSRAGSTEAFF.

The CDR3 coding sequence is TGTGCCAGTAGTCTAAGCAGTGGACTAGCGGGAGGCAATGAGCAGTTCTTC. This gives the protein CASSLSSGLAGGNEQFF. The J gene is TRBJ2-1, the V gene TRBV19; 14 nucleotides agree with TRBD2. Germline-derived CDR1 and CDR2 are LNHDA and SQIVND (reference sequence). The V gene end was trimmed by 5 bases and the J gene end by 6 bases; junction bases not matched to a gene: 9. This CDR3 is built from 17 residues.

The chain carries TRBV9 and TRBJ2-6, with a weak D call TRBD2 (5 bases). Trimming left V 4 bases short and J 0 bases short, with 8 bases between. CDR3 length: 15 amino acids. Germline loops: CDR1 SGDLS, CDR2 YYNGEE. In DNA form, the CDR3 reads TGTGCCAGCAGCCTCGACTACTCTGGGGCCAACGTCCTGACTTTC. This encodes CASSLDYSGANVLTF.

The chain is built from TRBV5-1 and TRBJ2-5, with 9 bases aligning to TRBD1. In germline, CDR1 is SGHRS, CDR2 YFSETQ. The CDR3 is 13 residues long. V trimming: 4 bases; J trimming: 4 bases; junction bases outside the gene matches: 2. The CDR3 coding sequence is TGCGCCAGCAGCGGGACAGGGTCAGAGACCCAGTACTTC. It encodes CASSGTGSETQYF. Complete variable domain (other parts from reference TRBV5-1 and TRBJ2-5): KAGVTQTPRYLIKTRGQQVTLSCSPISGHRSVSWYQQTPGQGLQFLFEYFSETQRNKGNFPGRFSGRQFSNSRSEMNVSTLELGDSALYLCASSGTGSETQYFGPGTRLLVL.

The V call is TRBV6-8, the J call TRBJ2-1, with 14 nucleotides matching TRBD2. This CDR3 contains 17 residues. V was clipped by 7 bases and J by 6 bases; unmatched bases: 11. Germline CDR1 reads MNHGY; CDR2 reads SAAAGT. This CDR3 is CASTSTSGTSGSNEQFF. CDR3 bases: TGTGCCAGCACCAGTACCTCCGGGACTAGCGGGAGCAATGAGCAGTTCTTC.

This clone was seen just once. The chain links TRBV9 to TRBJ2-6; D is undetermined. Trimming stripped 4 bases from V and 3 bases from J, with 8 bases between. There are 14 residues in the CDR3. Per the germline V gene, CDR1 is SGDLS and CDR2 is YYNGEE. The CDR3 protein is CASSPWIGANVLTF. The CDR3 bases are TGTGCCAGCAGCCCCTGGATTGGGGCCAACGTCCTGACTTTC. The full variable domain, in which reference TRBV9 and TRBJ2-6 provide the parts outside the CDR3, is DSGVTQTPKHLITATGQRVTLRCSPRSGDLSVYWYQQSLDQGLQFLIQYYNGEERAKGNILERFSAQQFPDLHSELNLSSLELGDSALYFCASSPWIGANVLTFGAGSRLTVL.

CDR3 loop: CASSLSPGHTGELFF. The CDR3 DNA sequence: TGTGCCAGCAGCTTGTCCCCCGGACACACCGGGGAGCTGTTTTTT. This chain joins TRBV5-6 and TRBJ2-2; D remains ambiguous. This CDR3 region has 15 residues. Germline V gene lookup returns CDR1 SGHDT and CDR2 YYEEEE. The ends were cut back, 1 base at V and 3 bases at J, with 10 bases in the middle.

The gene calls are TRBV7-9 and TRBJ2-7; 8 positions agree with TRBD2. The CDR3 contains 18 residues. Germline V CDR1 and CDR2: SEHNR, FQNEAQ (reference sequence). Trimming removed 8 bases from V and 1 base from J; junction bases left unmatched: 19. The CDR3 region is CASSAGDLRTSQSYEQYF. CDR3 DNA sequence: TGTGCCAGCTCAGCGGGAGATCTCAGGACATCTCAATCCTACGAGCAGTACTTC.

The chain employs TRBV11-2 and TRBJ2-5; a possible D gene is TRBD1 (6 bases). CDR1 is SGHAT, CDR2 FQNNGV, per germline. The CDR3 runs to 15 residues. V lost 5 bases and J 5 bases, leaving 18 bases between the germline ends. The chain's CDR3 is CASSATQQGEETQYF. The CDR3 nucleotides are TGTGCCAGCAGCGCGACCCAACAGGGTGAGGAGACCCAGTACTTC.

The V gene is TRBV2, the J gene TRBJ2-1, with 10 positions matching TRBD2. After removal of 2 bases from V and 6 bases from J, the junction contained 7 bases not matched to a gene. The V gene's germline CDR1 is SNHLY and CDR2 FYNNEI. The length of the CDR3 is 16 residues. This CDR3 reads CASSERAGGPGNEQFF. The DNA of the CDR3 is TGTGCCAGCAGTGAAAGAGCGGGAGGGCCGGGCAATGAGCAGTTCTTC.

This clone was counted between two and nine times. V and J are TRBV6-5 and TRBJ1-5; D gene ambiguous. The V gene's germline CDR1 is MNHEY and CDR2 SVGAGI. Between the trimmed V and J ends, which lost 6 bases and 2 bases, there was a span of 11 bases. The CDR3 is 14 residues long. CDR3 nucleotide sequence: TGTGCCAGCAGCCCCTCGGCAGGCAATCAGCCCCAGCATTTT. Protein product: CASSPSAGNQPQHF.

The CDR3 DNA reads TGTGCCAGCAGTTCGACAGGGGCCATATCCTATGAGCCGGATACGCAGTATTTT. Translating it yields CASSSTGAISYEPDTQYF. The V call is TRBV27, the J call TRBJ2-3, with 8 nucleotides matching TRBD1. Trimming took 4 bases from V and 6 from J; bases not matched to a gene: 18. Germline V gene data show CDR1 as MNHEY and CDR2 as SMNVEV (reference sequence). The CDR3 has 18 residues.

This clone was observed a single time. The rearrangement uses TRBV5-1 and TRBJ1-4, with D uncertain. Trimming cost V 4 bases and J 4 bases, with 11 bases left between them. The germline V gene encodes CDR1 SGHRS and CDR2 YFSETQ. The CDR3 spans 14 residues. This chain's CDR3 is CASSDDGRNEKLFF. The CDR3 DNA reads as TGCGCCAGCAGCGACGACGGACGTAATGAAAAACTGTTTTTT.

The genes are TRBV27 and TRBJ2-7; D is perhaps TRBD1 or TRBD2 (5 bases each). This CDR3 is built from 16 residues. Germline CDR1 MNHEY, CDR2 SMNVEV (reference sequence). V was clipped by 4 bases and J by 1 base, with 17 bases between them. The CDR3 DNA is TGTGCCAGCAGTTCAGGATCGGGACGAAGGTCCTACGAGCAGTACTTC. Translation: CASSSGSGRRSYEQYF.

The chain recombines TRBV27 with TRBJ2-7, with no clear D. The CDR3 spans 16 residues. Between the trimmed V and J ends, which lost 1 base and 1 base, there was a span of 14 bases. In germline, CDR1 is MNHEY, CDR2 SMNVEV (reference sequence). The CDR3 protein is CASSLLTTVGSYEQYF. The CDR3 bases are TGTGCCAGCAGTTTATTAACGACCGTCGGGTCCTACGAGCAGTACTTC.

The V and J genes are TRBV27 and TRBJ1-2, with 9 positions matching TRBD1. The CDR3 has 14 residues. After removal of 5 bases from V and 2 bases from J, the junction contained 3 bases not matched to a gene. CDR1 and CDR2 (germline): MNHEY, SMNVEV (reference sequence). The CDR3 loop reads CASSGQGSNYGYTF. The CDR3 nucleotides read TGTGCCAGCAGTGGACAGGGGTCGAACTATGGCTACACCTTC.

The CDR3 protein is CASSWTSGRLQETQYF. CDR3 in DNA: TGCGCCAGCAGCTGGACTAGCGGGAGGCTCCAGGAGACCCAGTACTTC. The chain couples TRBV5-1 to TRBJ2-5, with 14 bases matching TRBD2. Germline V gene sequence: CDR1 SGHRS, CDR2 YFSETQ. The CDR3 runs to 16 residues. V lost 3 bases, J lost 5 bases, and 6 bases stayed unmatched.

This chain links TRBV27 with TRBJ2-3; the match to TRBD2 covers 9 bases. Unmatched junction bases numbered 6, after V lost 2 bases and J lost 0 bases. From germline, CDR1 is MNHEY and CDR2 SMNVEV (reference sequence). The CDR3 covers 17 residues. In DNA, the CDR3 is TGTGCCAGCAGTTTAAAAGGGCTAGCGGGAAGCACAGATACGCAGTATTTT. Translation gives CASSLKGLAGSTDTQYF.

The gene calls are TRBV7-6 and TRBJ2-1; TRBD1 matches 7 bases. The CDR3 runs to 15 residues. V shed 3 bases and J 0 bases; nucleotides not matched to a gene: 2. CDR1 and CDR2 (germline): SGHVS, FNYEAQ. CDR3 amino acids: CASSFRDSSYNEQFF. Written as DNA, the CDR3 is TGTGCCAGCAGCTTCCGGGACAGCTCCTACAATGAGCAGTTCTTC.